The entry below describes one T cell receptor (beta chain). CDR3 length: 17 amino acids. The ends were cut back, 5 bases at V and 1 base at J, with 18 bases in the middle. Germline V gives CDR1 LNHDA, CDR2 SQIVND (reference sequence). This entry is derived from a study of control samples from healthy donors and cancer patients. The protocol was immunoSEQ multiplex PCR, while the TCRdb copy is restricted to in-frame clones and leaves out a portion. Among roughly 130,000 clones listed, about 95% were seen once. Sequenced input: blood. The V and J genes are TRBV19 and TRBJ1-5, with D possibly being TRBD1 (5 bases). The receptor's source is a man aged 30-40 years in good health. The CDR3 is CASSLGGAGRSNQPQHF. CDR3 coding DNA: TGTGCCAGTAGTTTAGGTGGGGCAGGAAGAAGCAATCAGCCCCAGCATTTT.